This T cell receptor beta chain was sequenced in a study of cytomegalovirus exposure and HLA in healthy donors. Whole-study findings and limits: Several of the most significant clusters appeared linked to common viral pathogens, based on a later analysis. Using the classifier, cytomegalovirus status was reportedly diagnosed with high specificity and sensitivity.

With 60 Vbeta and 13 Jbeta primers, the PCR was carried out. The data were produced by immunoSEQ multiplex PCR, yet TCRdb's version contains in-frame clones alone and is incomplete. The sample yields about 190,000 clones, 75% to 85% seen once. The CDR3 is made up of 16 amino acids. The germline V gene encodes CDR1 MNHNS and CDR2 SASEGT. Between the trimmed V and J ends, which lost 4 bases and 3 bases, there was a span of 19 bases. Details on this clone: Its antigen is currently unknown.

Sequencing was performed on PBMCs. This TCR was sampled from a woman aged 25 to 39 in good health and CMV-seropositive. The rearrangement joins TRBV6-1 to TRBJ2-7; D might be TRBD2 (6 bases). The CDR3 reads CASSGRLGGTGYEQYF. As DNA, the CDR3 is TGTGCCAGCAGTGGCAGGTTGGGGGGTACAGGCTACGAGCAGTACTTC.